Given below is one T cell receptor (beta chain) in context. Antigen specificity is unknown. The data are from a study of immune evolution from preneoplasia to lung adenocarcinoma. Study background: HLA loss of heterozygosity: roughly 7.5% AIS, under 19% MIA, approximately 35% ADC, none AAH. Broader study findings: Highest clonality occurred in KRAS-mutant, not EGFR-mutant or double wild-type, nodules.

The V end was cut by 0 bases, the J end by 3 bases, with 16 bases between. The CDR3 is 16 residues long. Germline values: CDR1 SQVTM, CDR2 ANQGSEA. After pathologic assessment, macro-dissection selected premalignant or tumor cells for extraction. TCRdb's table, derived via immunoSEQ multiplex PCR, lists solely in-frame clones and lacks some. The sample has approximately 9,000 clones, over 80% seen once. The genes are TRBV29-1 and TRBJ2-3, with D unclear. The receptor comes from a person aged 70 to 80 with lung adenocarcinoma. The source material was FFPE minimally invasive lung adenocarcinoma tissue. CDR3 residues: CSVEDQVGFETDTQYF. The CDR3 nucleotides are TGCAGCGTTGAAGATCAAGTGGGATTTGAAACAGATACGCAGTATTTT.